Listed below are T cell receptor beta chains from one sample, sequenced in a study of blood T cell repertoires in COVID-19. The method was immunoSEQ multiplex PCR; TCRdb's version includes in-frame clones alone and lacks a portion of them. The table lists about 150,000 clones, roughly 89% of them singletons. The sequenced material came from peripheral blood. The receptors originated from a human donor in a cohort sampled during active COVID-19. Both conserved end residues are part of each CDR3. D genes are given only for firm matches. Size values are once, few and many counts, or a class for expanded clones, and some rows have none.

cdr3_length j_call d_call v_call clone_size cdr3_nt cdr3_aa
17 TRBJ2-1 TRBD2 TRBV29-1 - TGCAGCGTCACGGGACTAGCGGGAGGATCCTCCTACAATGAGCAGTTCTTC CSVTGLAGGSSYNEQFF
14 TRBJ1-1 - TRBV21-1 - TGTGCCAGCAGCCCCACAGCCCCGAACACTGAAGCTTTCTTT CASSPTAPNTEAFF
17 TRBJ2-7 TRBD2 TRBV5-4 - TGTGCCAGCAGCTTGGTTGGCGGAGGTCTAGCGGGAGTTAATAAGGCTTTC CASSLVGGGLAGVNKAF
16 TRBJ2-7 TRBD2 TRBV11-2 - TGTGCCAGCAGCCTAGCCGGGACTAGCGGGTTATACGAGCAGTACTTC CASSLAGTSGLYEQYF
11 TRBJ2-7 - TRBV18 - TGTGCCAGCTCACCAGGGCTCGAGCAGTACTTC CASSPGLEQYF
14 TRBJ2-7 - TRBV5-1 - TGCGCCAGCAGCGTAGGAGGTGGAGGCTACGAGCAGTACTTC CASSVGGGGYEQYF
14 TRBJ2-3 TRBD1 TRBV19 once TGTGCCAGTAGTAGCGGACAGGGCACAGATACGCAGTATTTT CASSSGQGTDTQYF
14 TRBJ2-7 - TRBV5-1 - TGCGCCAGCAGCTTCCTCGGAGAGACCTACGAGCAGTACTTC CASSFLGETYEQYF
14 TRBJ2-2 - TRBV10-1 - TGCGAACCTTATGGACTGGGGAACACCGGGGAGCTGTTTTTT CEPYGLGNTGELFF
13 TRBJ1-1 - TRBV5-5 - TGTGCCAGCAGTAGGAGGGTTGCACCTGAAGCTTTCTTT CASSRRVAPEAFF
14 TRBJ1-1 TRBD1 TRBV19 - TGTGCCAGTATTGCGGGACAGACGAACACTGAAGCTTTCTTT CASIAGQTNTEAFF
15 TRBJ1-2 - TRBV13 - TGTGCCAGCAGCTTAGGGTCAACCGTCGGCTATGGCTACACCTTC CASSLGSTVGYGYTF
13 TRBJ1-1 TRBD1 TRBV30 - TGTGCCGGATCGGGACAGGGGAACACTGAAGCTTTCTTT CAGSGQGNTEAFF
14 TRBJ2-3 - TRBV24-1 once TGTGCCACCAGTGCGGATCCAACGGGGGATACGCAGTATTTT CATSADPTGDTQYF
15 TRBJ2-3 - TRBV5-6 - TGTGCCAGCAGCTTGGGGCAGGGTAGCACAGATACGCAGTATTTT CASSLGQGSTDTQYF
15 TRBJ2-7 - TRBV27 - TGTGCCAGCAGTTTATCTCTAGAGCGACTGCGCGAGCAGTACTTC CASSLSLERLREQYF
12 TRBJ2-3 - TRBV7-9 - TGTGCCAGCAGCCCTAGCACAGATACGCAGTATTTT CASSPSTDTQYF